Only a few counts were recorded for the clone carrying this T cell receptor beta chain. The target antigen is unknown. Sorted populations were all over 98% pure. The entirety of the isolated RNA underwent reverse transcription, so expressed TCRB transcripts were sequenced. Libraries were prepared by immunoSEQ multiplex PCR; TCRdb keeps only in-frame clonotypes and omits some of them. The table records some 360,000 clones, around 10% of them present only once. This record belongs to a study of beta chain features in type 1 diabetes. Study background: Age, gender and cell yields were alike across patients and healthy donors.

V lost 6 bases to trimming and J lost 4 bases, with 8 bases between them. The length of the CDR3 is 12 residues. CDR1 and CDR2 (germline): SNHLY, FYNNEI. Overall study findings and caveats: All four CD4+ subsets from Type 1 diabetes patients carried moderately but significantly shorter TCRB CDR3s. Patients with type 1 diabetes carried fewer insertions and had more deletions at their VDJ junctions.

Sequencing was performed on central memory CD4+ T cells from blood. The origin of this receptor is a man younger than 40 with type 1 diabetes. The chain uses TRBV2 and TRBJ2-3; D remains ambiguous. The CDR3 reads CASSKISDTQYF. CDR3 coding DNA: TGTGCCAGCAGCAAGATATCAGATACGCAGTATTTT. The full variable domain, in which reference TRBV2 and TRBJ2-3 provide the parts outside the CDR3, is EPEVTQTPSHQVTQMGQEVILRCVPISNHLYFYWYRQILGQKVEFLVSFYNNEISEKSEIFDDQFSVERPDGSNFTLKIRSTKLEDSAMYFCASSKISDTQYFGPGTRLTVL.